Listed here are 27 T cell receptor beta chains from one sample, sequenced in a study of radiation and T cells in renal cell carcinoma. Assay used: immunoSEQ multiplex PCR; TCRdb lists only in-frame clones, some missing. There are tens of thousands of clones in the sample; around 78% occur only once, and about 7% lies in the top ten. The time point: blood 2 weeks post-SBRT. Documented treatment: 15 Gy SBRT to primary tumor, nephrectomy 4 weeks later. Source: blood, taken from a patient whose treatment included radiotherapy and nephrectomy. The receptors here all came from a man aged 60 to 75 with renal cell carcinoma.

This clone has ten or more counts. The chain joins TRBV6-1 to TRBJ1-2; D uncertain. The CDR3 has 15 amino acids. V was pared by 0 bases and J by 2 bases, with 10 bases between. The V gene's germline CDR1 is MNHNS and CDR2 SASEGT. This CDR3 is CASSEAGPGNYGYTF. As DNA, the CDR3 is TGTGCCAGCAGTGAAGCGGGTCCGGGGAACTATGGCTACACCTTC.

The chain uses TRBV7-8 and TRBJ1-5; tentatively, D is TRBD1 (6 bases). The length of the CDR3 is 14 residues. The germline V gene encodes CDR1 SGHVS and CDR2 FQNEAQ. V was cut by 5 bases and J by 3 bases, with 11 bases left in between. The CDR3 DNA follows: TGTGCCAGCAGCCCGAGACAGGCCAATCAGCCCCAGCATTTT. Protein sequence: CASSPRQANQPQHF.

The CDR3 is CASSVGYSSGANVLTF. CDR3 coding DNA: TGTGCCAGCAGCGTAGGTTACAGCTCTGGGGCCAACGTCCTGACTTTC. The chain carries TRBV9 and TRBJ2-6; D gene unclear. Germline CDR1 and CDR2: SGDLS and YYNGEE. This CDR3 has 16 amino acids. Trimming left V 0 bases short and J 0 bases short, with 7 bases between.

The V gene is TRBV5-1, the J gene TRBJ2-7; 8 nucleotides agree with TRBD1. CDR1 is SGHRS, CDR2 YFSETQ, per germline. The CDR3 extends over 13 amino acids. Trimming removed 4 bases from V and 2 bases from J; junction bases left unmatched: 2. CDR3 bases: TGCGCCAGCAGCACAGGGGGGACCTACGAGCAGTACTTC. This codes for CASSTGGTYEQYF.

J is TRBJ2-1 and V is TRBV27; 7 positions agree with TRBD1. V shed 6 bases, J shed 3 bases, and the junction held 8 bases outside the gene matches. The CDR3 sequence is 15 residues long. Per germline, CDR1 MNHEY and CDR2 SMNVEV (reference sequence). The CDR3 sequence: CASSPGTVYYNEQFF. In nucleotides, the CDR3 is TGTGCCAGCAGCCCCGGGACAGTTTACTACAATGAGCAGTTCTTC.

V and J are TRBV19 and TRBJ2-6; the D gene is possibly TRBD1 (6 bases). The V and J ends lost 4 bases and 0 bases respectively, with 13 bases between them. There are 17 residues in the CDR3. The V gene's germline CDR1 is LNHDA and CDR2 SQIVND (reference sequence). The CDR3 protein is CASSNTGHLSGANVLTF. The CDR3 bases are TGTGCCAGTAGTAACACGGGACACCTCTCTGGGGCCAACGTCCTGACTTTC.

The chain is built from TRBV21-1 and TRBJ2-7; TRBD2 reflects the table's D call only, with no check against the DNA. TRBV21-1 is described as a pseudogene. The CDR3 covers 17 residues. CDR3 in amino acids: CASSKVTSGGSSYEQYV. Here the CDR3 DNA reads TGTGCCAGCAGCAAAGTGACTAGCGGGGGGAGCTCCTACGAGCAGTACGTC.

The J gene is TRBJ2-1, the V gene TRBV7-6; perhaps TRBD1 as D (6 bases). The CDR3 has 12 residues. In germline, CDR1 is SGHVS, CDR2 FNYEAQ. With 6 bases removed from V and 7 bases from J, the gap between germline ends came to 10 bases. CDR3 in DNA: TGTGCCAGCAGTAACAGGGAAAATGAGCAGTTCTTC. It translates to CASSNRENEQFF. The variable domain in full, with the rest retrieved from reference TRBV7-6 and TRBJ2-1, is GAGVSQSPRYKVTKRGQDVALRCDPISGHVSLYWYRQALGQGPEFLTYFNYEAQQDKSGLPNDRFSAERPEGSISTLTIQRTEQRDSAMYRCASSNRENEQFFGPGTRLTVL.

The V and J genes are TRBV5-4 and TRBJ2-2; unclear D gene. Per the germline V gene, CDR1 is SGHNT and CDR2 is YYREEE (reference sequence). V lost 4 bases to trimming and J lost 3 bases, with 13 bases between them. The CDR3 has 15 amino acids. The CDR3 is CASSVDTIDTGELFF. The DNA for the CDR3 is TGTGCCAGCAGCGTTGACACCATTGACACCGGGGAGCTGTTTTTT.

The chain combines TRBV14 with TRBJ1-2; tentative D call: TRBD1 (6 bases). CDR1 is SGHDN and CDR2 is FVKESK in the germline V gene. V shed 4 bases and J shed 0 bases, with 12 bases lying between them. The CDR3 contains 15 residues. CDR3 DNA: TGTGCCAGCAGCCTTGGACAGAGAACTAACTATGGCTACACCTTC. This gives the protein CASSLGQRTNYGYTF.

The chain employs TRBV29-1 and TRBJ2-7; D is possibly TRBD1 (6 bases). V lost 4 bases, J lost 0 bases, and 7 bases lay in between. The germline CDR1 and CDR2 sequences are SQVTM and ANQGSEA. This CDR3 is built from 12 residues. In nucleotides, the CDR3 is TGCAGCGTTGCAGGGGCCTCCTACGAGCAGTACTTC. This translates into CSVAGASYEQYF.

The rearrangement joins TRBV7-2 to TRBJ2-4; TRBD1 is a possible D gene (6 bases). The CDR3 length is 16 residues. Germline lookup yields CDR1 SGHTA and CDR2 FQGNSA. V lost 5 bases, J lost 1 base, and 15 bases lay in between. The DNA of the CDR3 is TGTGCCAGCAGCCCAAGGGGGAGTGGGGCCAAAAACATTCAGTACTTC. Its protein product is CASSPRGSGAKNIQYF.

This clone was counted only a few times. J is TRBJ1-1 and V is TRBV4-3; no clear D. Trimming took off 0 bases at V and 6 bases at J, with 11 bases between the two ends. The CDR3 contains 14 residues. Germline CDR1 LGHNA, CDR2 YSLEER. CDR3 residues: CASSQDWRTAEAFF. The DNA for the CDR3 is TGCGCCAGCAGCCAAGATTGGAGGACTGCTGAAGCTTTCTTT.

The J gene is TRBJ1-3, the V gene TRBV11-2; D uncertain. Germline CDR1 and CDR2: SGHAT and FQNNGV. The CDR3 sequence is 13 residues long. The V gene lost 5 bases and the J gene lost 6 bases, with 11 bases spanning the gap. The CDR3 nucleotides are TGTGCCAGCAGCGCCACACTCGTAAACACCATATATTTT. Translation gives CASSATLVNTIYF. The entire variable domain, with the rest obtained from reference TRBV11-2 and TRBJ1-3, is as follows: EAGVAQSPRYKIIEKRQSVAFWCNPISGHATLYWYQQILGQGPKLLIQFQNNGVVDDSQLPKDRFSAERLKGVDSTLKIQPAKLEDSAVYLCASSATLVNTIYFGEGSWLTVV.

This clone was seen only a few times. V is TRBV15 and J is TRBJ1-4; 8 nucleotides agree with TRBD1. With 8 bases clipped from V and 3 bases from J, the junction kept 8 bases outside the gene matches. Germline V gene sequence: CDR1 LNHNV, CDR2 YYDKDF (reference sequence). This CDR3 is 15 amino acids long. CDR3: CATGDRKGSNEKLFF. DNA of the CDR3: TGTGCCACCGGGGACAGGAAGGGGTCTAATGAAAAACTGTTTTTT. The full variable domain, with the rest looked up from reference TRBV15 and TRBJ1-4, is DAMVIQNPRYQVTQFGKPVTLSCSQTLNHNVMYWYQQKSSQAPKLLFHYYDKDFNNEADTPDNFQSRRPNTSFCFLDIRSPGLGDTAMYLCATGDRKGSNEKLFFGSGTQLSVL.

The rearrangement links TRBV7-9 to TRBJ2-5, with TRBD1 matching over 7 bases. This CDR3 spans 14 amino acids. Trimming removed 5 bases from V and 0 bases from J; junction bases left unmatched: 3. Looked up from germline, CDR1 is SEHNR and CDR2 is FQNEAQ (reference sequence). The CDR3 nucleotides are TGTGCCAGCAGCCCCGGGACAGACCAAGAGACCCAGTACTTC. It codes for CASSPGTDQETQYF.

The chain employs TRBV6-1 and TRBJ2-6; 7 bases are shared with TRBD1. This CDR3 contains 17 residues. Germline V gene lookup returns CDR1 MNHNS and CDR2 SASEGT. V dropped 4 bases and J dropped 4; count of bases not matched to a gene: 10. CDR3 sequence (DNA): TGTGCCAGCAGTGCCCGACAGGGACGTGGCGGGGCCAACGTCCTGACTTTC. Encoded protein: CASSARQGRGGANVLTF.

CDR3 DNA: TGTGCCAGCATTTATCAGGGTTTCTATGGCTACACCTTC. It codes for CASIYQGFYGYTF. This chain connects TRBV6-1 to TRBJ1-2; TRBD1 might be the D (5 bases). The V end was cut by 7 bases, the J end by 4 bases, with 13 bases between. Germline V gene data show CDR1 as MNHNS and CDR2 as SASEGT. CDR3 size: 13 residues.

CDR3 sequence: CATQAGGDQETQYF. CDR3 nucleotides: TGTGCCACCCAAGCGGGGGGTGACCAAGAGACCCAGTACTTC. This chain uses TRBV27 with TRBJ2-5; 9 nucleotides line up with TRBD2. Germline values: CDR1 MNHEY, CDR2 SMNVEV (reference sequence). The CDR3 runs to 14 residues. After removal of 10 bases from V and 0 bases from J, the junction contained 6 bases not matched to a gene.

The chain couples TRBV7-6 to TRBJ2-1, with D perhaps matching TRBD1 (5 bases). This CDR3 has 12 amino acids. Trimming removed 5 bases at V and 8 bases at J, with 10 bases between. Per germline, CDR1 SGHVS and CDR2 FNYEAQ. CDR3 bases: TGTGCCAGCAGCCCGGACATCTATGAGCAGTTCTTC. This codes for CASSPDIYEQFF.

The rearrangement links TRBV7-2 to TRBJ2-5, with D perhaps TRBD2 (6 bases). Trimming pared 4 bases from V and 1 base from J, leaving 13 bases between. Germline CDR1 is SGHTA and CDR2 is FQGNSA. This CDR3 comprises 15 residues. CDR3 loop: CASSSWGGAQETQYF. The CDR3 coding sequence is TGTGCCAGCAGCTCCTGGGGCGGGGCCCAAGAGACCCAGTACTTC.

This clone was detected only a few times. The chain links TRBV18 to TRBJ1-4; D is ambiguous. Germline V gene sequence: CDR1 KGHSH, CDR2 LQKENI. The CDR3 is made up of 15 amino acids. V shed 0 bases and J shed 8 bases, with 13 bases lying between them. The CDR3 spells CASSPPQRAGEKLFF. The CDR3 bases are TGTGCCAGCTCACCACCGCAGAGGGCGGGGGAAAAACTGTTTTTT.

The V gene is TRBV6-1, the J gene TRBJ1-5; D is uncertain. The germline gives CDR1 MNHNS, CDR2 SASEGT. V lost 0 bases to trimming and J lost 9 bases, with 9 bases between them. The CDR3 length is 13 residues. The CDR3 loop is CASSEARTGPQHF. The CDR3, as DNA: TGTGCCAGCAGTGAAGCAAGGACCGGGCCCCAGCATTTT.

This clone occurred a few times. For the CDR3, the DNA is TGTGCCTGGGCGACAGGGGGCACGGGCACTGAAGCTTTCTTT. Translated, it gives CAWATGGTGTEAFF. V is TRBV30 and J is TRBJ1-1, with 10 positions matching TRBD1. Losses at the gene ends were 5 bases for V and 4 bases for J; bases not matched to a gene: 7. The CDR3 is 14 residues long. Germline CDR1 and CDR2: GTSNPN and SVGIG (reference sequence).

V usage is TRBV6-1 and J usage is TRBJ1-1; D is ambiguous. The CDR3 runs to 13 residues. Germline lookup yields CDR1 MNHNS and CDR2 SASEGT. Trimming pared 7 bases from V and 1 base from J, leaving 10 bases between. The CDR3 reads CASNPLPNTEAFF. CDR3 nucleotides: TGTGCCAGCAACCCACTACCGAACACTGAAGCTTTCTTT.

This chain uses TRBV19 with TRBJ2-1; TRBD2 aligns across 12 bases. Per germline, CDR1 LNHDA and CDR2 SQIVND (reference sequence). The CDR3 runs to 17 residues. Trimming took 5 bases from V and 5 from J; bases not matched to a gene: 10. The DNA for the CDR3 is TGTGCCAGTAGTCCTACTCGGACTAGCGGGATTCACAATGAGCAGTTCTTC. As protein: CASSPTRTSGIHNEQFF. Looking up the rest from reference TRBV19 and TRBJ2-1 gives the full variable domain: DGGITQSPKYLFRKEGQNVTLSCEQNLNHDAMYWYRQDPGQGLRLIYYSQIVNDFQKGDIAEGYSVSREKKESFPLTVTSAQKNPTAFYLCASSPTRTSGIHNEQFFGPGTRLTVL.

The J gene is TRBJ2-7, the V gene TRBV10-1; no firm D call. V was clipped by 2 bases and J by 2 bases, with 10 bases between them. This CDR3 contains 14 residues. Looked up from germline, CDR1 is WNHNN and CDR2 is SYGVQD (reference sequence). Here the CDR3 DNA reads TGCGCCAGCAGTGAGGGCCCCTTGCCCTACGAGCAGTACGTC. It encodes CASSEGPLPYEQYV.